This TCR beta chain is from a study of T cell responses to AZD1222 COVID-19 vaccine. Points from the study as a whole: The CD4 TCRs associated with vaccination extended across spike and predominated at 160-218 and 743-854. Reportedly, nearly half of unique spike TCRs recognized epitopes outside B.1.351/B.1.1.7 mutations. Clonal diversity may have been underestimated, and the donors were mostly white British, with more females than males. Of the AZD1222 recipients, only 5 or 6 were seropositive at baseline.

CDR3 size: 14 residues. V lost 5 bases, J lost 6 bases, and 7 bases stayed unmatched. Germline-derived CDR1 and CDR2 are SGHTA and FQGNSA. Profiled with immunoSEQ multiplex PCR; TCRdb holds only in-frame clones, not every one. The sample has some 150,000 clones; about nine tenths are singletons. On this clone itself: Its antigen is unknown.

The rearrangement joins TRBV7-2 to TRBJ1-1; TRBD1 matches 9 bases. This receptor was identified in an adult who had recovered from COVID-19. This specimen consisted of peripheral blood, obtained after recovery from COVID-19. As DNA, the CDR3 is TGTGCCAGCAGCACCCGGACAGGGGCACCTGAAGCTTTCTTT. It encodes CASSTRTGAPEAFF.